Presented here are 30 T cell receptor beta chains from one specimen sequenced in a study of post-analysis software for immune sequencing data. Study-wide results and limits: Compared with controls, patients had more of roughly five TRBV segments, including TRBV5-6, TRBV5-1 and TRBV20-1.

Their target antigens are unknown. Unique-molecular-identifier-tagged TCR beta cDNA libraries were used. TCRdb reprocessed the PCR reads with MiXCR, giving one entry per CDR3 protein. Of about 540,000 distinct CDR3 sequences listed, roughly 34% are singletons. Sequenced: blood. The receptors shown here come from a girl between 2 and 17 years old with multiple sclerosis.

The CDR3 loop reads CASSLTTLSSYSNQPQHF. The CDR3 nucleotides read TGTGCCAGCAGCTTGACTACCCTCAGCTCTTATAGCAATCAGCCCCAGCATTTT. The chain joins TRBV7-8 to TRBJ1-5, with unresolved D. With 3 bases removed from V and 0 bases from J, the gap between germline ends came to 18 bases. The CDR3 is 18 amino acids. Looked up from germline, CDR1 is SGHVS and CDR2 is FQNEAQ.

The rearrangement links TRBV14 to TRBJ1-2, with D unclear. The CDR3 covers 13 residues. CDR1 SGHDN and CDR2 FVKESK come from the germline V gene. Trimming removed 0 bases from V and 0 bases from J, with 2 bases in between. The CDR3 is CASSQDANYGYTF. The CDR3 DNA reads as TGTGCCAGCAGCCAAGATGCTAACTATGGCTACACCTTC.

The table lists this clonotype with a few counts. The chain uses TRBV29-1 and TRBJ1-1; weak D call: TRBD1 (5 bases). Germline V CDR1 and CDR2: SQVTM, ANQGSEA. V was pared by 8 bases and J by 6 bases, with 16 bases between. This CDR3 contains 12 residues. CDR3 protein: CSSASTAAEAFF. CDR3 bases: TGCAGCTCCGCCTCGACAGCCGCTGAAGCTTTCTTT.

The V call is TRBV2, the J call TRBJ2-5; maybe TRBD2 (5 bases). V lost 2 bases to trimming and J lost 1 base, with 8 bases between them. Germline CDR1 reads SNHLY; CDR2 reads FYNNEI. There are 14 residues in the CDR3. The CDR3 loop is CASSETDFQETQYF. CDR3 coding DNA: TGTGCCAGCAGTGAAACGGACTTCCAAGAGACCCAGTACTTC.

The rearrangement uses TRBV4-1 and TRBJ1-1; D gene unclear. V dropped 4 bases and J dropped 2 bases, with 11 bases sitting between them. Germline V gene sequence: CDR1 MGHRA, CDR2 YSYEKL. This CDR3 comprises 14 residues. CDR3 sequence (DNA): TGCGCCAGCAGCCGCCGGGAGATAAACACTGAAGCTTTCTTT. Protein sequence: CASSRREINTEAFF.

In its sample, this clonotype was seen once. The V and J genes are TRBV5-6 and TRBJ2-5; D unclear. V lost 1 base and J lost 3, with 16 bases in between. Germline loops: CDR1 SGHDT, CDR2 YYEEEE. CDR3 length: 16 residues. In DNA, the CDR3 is TGTGCCAGCAGCTTGACCTGTATGAAAGGCGAAGAGACCCAGTACTTC. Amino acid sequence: CASSLTCMKGEETQYF.

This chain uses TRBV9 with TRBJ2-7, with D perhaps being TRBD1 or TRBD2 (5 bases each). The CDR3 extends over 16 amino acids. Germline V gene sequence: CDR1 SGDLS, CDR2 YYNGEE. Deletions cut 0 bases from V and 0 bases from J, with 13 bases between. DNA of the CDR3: TGTGCCAGCAGCGTAGCTCCCCGGGACGCCTCCTACGAGCAGTACTTC. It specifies CASSVAPRDASYEQYF.

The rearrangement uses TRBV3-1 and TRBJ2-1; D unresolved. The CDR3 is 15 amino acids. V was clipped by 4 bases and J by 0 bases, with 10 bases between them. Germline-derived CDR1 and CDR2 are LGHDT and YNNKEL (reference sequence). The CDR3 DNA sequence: TGTGCCAGCAGCCGACGACTTAGCTCCTACAATGAGCAGTTCTTC. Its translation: CASSRRLSSYNEQFF.

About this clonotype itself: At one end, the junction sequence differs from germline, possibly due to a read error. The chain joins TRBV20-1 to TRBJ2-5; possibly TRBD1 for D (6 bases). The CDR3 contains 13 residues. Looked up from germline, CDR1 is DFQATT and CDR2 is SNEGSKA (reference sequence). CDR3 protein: CSANRDNQETQDF. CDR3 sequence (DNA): TGCAGTGCCAACCGGGACAACCAAGAGACCCAGGACTTC.

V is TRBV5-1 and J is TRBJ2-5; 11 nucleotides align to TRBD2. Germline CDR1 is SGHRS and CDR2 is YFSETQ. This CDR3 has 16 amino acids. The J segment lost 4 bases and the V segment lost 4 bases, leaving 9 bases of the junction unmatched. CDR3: CASSERLAGKGETQYF. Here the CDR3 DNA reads TGCGCCAGCAGCGAGAGACTAGCGGGGAAGGGAGAGACCCAGTACTTC.

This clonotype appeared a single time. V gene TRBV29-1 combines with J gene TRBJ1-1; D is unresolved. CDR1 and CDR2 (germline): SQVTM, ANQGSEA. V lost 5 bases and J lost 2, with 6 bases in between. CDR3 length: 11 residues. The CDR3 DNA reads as TGCAGCGTTCTGGTTAACACTGAAGCTTTCTTT. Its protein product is CSVLVNTEAFF.

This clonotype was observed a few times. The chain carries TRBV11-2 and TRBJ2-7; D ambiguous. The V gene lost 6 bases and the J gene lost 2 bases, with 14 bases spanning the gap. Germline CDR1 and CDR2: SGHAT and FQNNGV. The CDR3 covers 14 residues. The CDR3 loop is CASSLRAQPYEQYF. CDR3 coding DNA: TGTGCCAGCAGTCTTAGGGCCCAGCCCTACGAGCAGTACTTC.

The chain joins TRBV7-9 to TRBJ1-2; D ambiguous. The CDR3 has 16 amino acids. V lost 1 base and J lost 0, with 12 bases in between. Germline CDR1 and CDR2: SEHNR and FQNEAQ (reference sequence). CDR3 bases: TGTGCCAGCAGCTTAGAGATGCAGCTAGCTAACTATGGCTACACCTTC. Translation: CASSLEMQLANYGYTF.

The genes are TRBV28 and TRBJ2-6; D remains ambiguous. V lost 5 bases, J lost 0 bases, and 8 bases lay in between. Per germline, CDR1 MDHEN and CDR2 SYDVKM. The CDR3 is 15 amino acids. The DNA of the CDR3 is TGTGCCAGCAGTATTCAGACCTCTGGGGCCAACGTCCTGACTTTC. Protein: CASSIQTSGANVLTF. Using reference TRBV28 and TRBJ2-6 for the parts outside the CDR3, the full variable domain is DVKVTQSSRYLVKRTGEKVFLECVQDMDHENMFWYRQDPGLGLRLIYFSYDVKMKEKGDIPEGYSVSREKKERFSLILESASTNQTSMYLCASSIQTSGANVLTFGAGSRLTVL.

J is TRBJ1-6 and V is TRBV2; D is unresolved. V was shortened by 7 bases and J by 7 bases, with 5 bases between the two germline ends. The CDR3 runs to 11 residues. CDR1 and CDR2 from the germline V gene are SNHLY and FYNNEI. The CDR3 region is CASNSNSPLHF. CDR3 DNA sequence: TGTGCCAGCAATTCGAATTCACCCCTCCACTTT.

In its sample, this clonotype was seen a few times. CDR3 loop: CASRSGGSGANVLTF. The CDR3 DNA is TGTGCCAGCAGGAGTGGGGGTAGTGGGGCCAACGTCCTGACTTTC. This chain connects TRBV9 to TRBJ2-6; either TRBD1 or TRBD2 may fit D (5 bases each). This CDR3 comprises 15 residues. V was cut by 5 bases and J by 3 bases, with 12 bases left in between. The germline gives CDR1 SGDLS, CDR2 YYNGEE.

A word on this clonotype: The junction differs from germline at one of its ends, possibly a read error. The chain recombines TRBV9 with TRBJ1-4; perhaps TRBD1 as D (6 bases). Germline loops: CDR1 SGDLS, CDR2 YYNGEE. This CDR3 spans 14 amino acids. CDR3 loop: CASSSSTGHEKRFF. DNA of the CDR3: TGTGCCAGCAGCTCCAGCACAGGGCATGAAAAACGGTTTTTT.

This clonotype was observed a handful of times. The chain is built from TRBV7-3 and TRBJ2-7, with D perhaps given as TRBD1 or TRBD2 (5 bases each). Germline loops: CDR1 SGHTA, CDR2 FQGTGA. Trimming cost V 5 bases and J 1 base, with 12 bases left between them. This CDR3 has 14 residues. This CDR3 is CASSPTGASYEQYF. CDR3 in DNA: TGTGCCAGCAGCCCCACCGGGGCATCCTACGAGCAGTACTTC.

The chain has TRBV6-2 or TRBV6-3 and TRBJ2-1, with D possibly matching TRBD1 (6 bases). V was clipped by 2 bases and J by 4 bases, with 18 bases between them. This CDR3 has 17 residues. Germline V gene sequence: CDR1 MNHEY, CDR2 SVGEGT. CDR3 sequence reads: CASSYALRQATYNEQFF. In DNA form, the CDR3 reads TGTGCCAGCAGTTACGCCCTGAGACAGGCAACATACAATGAGCAGTTCTTC.

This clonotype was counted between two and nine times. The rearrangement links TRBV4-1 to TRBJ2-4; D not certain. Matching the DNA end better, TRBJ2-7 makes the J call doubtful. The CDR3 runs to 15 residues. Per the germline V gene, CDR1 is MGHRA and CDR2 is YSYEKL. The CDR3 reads CASSQEPEVSYEQYF. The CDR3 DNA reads TGCGCCAGCAGCCAAGAGCCCGAGGTATCCTACGAGCAGTACTTC.

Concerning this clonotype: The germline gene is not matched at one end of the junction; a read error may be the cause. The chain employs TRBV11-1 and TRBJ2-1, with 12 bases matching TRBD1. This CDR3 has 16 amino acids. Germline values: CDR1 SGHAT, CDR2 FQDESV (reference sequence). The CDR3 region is CAGSLRDRGLYNEQFF. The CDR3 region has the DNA TGTGCCGGCAGCCTCCGGGACAGGGGGCTCTACAATGAGCAGTTCTTC. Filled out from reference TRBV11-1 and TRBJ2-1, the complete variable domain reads EAEVAQSPRYKITEKSQAVAFWCDPISGHATLYWYRQILGQGPELLVQFQDESVVDDSQLPKDRFSAERLKGVDSTLKIQPAELGDSAMYLCAGSLRDRGLYNEQFFGPGTRLTVL.

CDR3 in DNA: TGCGCCAGCAGCCAAGATCACGGGTATCAGCCCCAGCATTTT. Translation gives CASSQDHGYQPQHF. The chain combines TRBV4-1 with TRBJ1-5; D not certain. The CDR3 runs to 14 residues. V lost 0 bases and J lost 5, with 8 bases in between. The germline V gene encodes CDR1 MGHRA and CDR2 YSYEKL.

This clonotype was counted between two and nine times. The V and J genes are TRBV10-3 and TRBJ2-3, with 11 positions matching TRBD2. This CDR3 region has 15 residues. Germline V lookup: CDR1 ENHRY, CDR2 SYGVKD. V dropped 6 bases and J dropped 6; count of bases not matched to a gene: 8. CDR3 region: CAISLSGGAADTQYF. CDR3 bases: TGTGCCATCAGCCTTAGCGGGGGGGCCGCGGATACGCAGTATTTT.

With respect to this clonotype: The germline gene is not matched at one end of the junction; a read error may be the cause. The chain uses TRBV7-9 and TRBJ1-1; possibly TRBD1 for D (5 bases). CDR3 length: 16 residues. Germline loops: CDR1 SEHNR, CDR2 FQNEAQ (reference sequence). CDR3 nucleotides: TGTGCCGGCAGCCTCGACCGGGACCTAGAGAACACTGAAGCTTTCTTT. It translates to CAGSLDRDLENTEAFF.

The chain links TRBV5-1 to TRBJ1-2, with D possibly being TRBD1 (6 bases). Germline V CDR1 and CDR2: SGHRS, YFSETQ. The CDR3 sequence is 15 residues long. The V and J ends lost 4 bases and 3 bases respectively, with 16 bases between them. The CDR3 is CASSPEGGAYYGYTF. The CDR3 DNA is TGCGCCAGCAGCCCCGAAGGGGGAGCATACTATGGCTACACCTTC.

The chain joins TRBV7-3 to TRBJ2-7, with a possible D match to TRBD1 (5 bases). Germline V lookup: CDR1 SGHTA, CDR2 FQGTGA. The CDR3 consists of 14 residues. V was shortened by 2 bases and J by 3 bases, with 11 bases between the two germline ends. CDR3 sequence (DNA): TGTGCCAGCAGCTTATTGGCAGGGAACTACGAGCAGTACTTC. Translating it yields CASSLLAGNYEQYF.

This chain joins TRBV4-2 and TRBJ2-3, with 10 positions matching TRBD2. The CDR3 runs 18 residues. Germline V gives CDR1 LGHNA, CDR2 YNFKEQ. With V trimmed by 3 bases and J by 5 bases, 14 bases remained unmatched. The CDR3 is CASSHTPEEAGGIDTQYF. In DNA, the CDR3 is TGTGCCAGCAGCCATACCCCTGAGGAAGCGGGGGGGATAGATACGCAGTATTTT.

CDR3 loop: CASSRASRGASTDTQYF. As DNA, the CDR3 is TGTGCCAGCAGCCGAGCGAGCCGGGGTGCGAGCACAGATACGCAGTATTTT. This chain links TRBV6-1 with TRBJ2-3; D possibly corresponds to TRBD2 (5 bases). V was trimmed by 6 bases and J by 0 bases, leaving 19 bases between them. Germline CDR1 MNHNS, CDR2 SASEGT. The CDR3 extends over 17 amino acids.

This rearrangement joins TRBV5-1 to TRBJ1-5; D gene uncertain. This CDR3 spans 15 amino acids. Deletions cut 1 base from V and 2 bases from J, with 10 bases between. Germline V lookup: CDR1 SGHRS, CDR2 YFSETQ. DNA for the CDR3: TGCGCCAGCAGCTTGTACAAGGCAGGCAATCAGCCCCAGCATTTT. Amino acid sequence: CASSLYKAGNQPQHF. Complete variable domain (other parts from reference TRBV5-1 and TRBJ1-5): KAGVTQTPRYLIKTRGQQVTLSCSPISGHRSVSWYQQTPGQGLQFLFEYFSETQRNKGNFPGRFSGRQFSNSRSEMNVSTLELGDSALYLCASSLYKAGNQPQHFGDGTRLSIL.

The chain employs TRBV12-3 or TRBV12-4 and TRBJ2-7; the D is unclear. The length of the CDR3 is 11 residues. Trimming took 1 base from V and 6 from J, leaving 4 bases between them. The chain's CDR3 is CASSLVSEQYF. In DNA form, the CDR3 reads TGTGCCAGCAGTTTAGTCAGCGAGCAGTACTTC.